This record concerns one T cell receptor (beta chain) sequence. Under the authors' procedure: Reference gene primer amplification gave estimated nucleated cell counts. Profiled with immunoSEQ multiplex PCR; TCRdb holds only in-frame clones, not every one. Clone size and the V and J calls come from that table; the DNA yielded D and trimming. The data hold just over 300,000 clones, with 86% observed a single time. These data come from a study of blood T cell repertoires in COVID-19. As for the study in general: The United States, Italy and Spain provided the acute and convalescent COVID-19 samples.

The germline V gene encodes CDR1 PRHDT and CDR2 FYEKMQ (reference sequence). V shed 4 bases and J 2 bases; nucleotides not matched to a gene: 12. CDR3 length equals 17 residues. Participants' own reports of clinical history determined their cohort assignment. Before being deemed recovered, Cohort 3 donors had two negative PCRs, clearance, or symptom resolution. The TCR comes from a man aged 30-40 years who had recovered from COVID-19. The gene calls are TRBV13 and TRBJ2-7; TRBD1 agrees at 9 bases. The sample consisted of PBMCs or T cells enriched from blood (not recorded which). CDR3 in DNA: TGTGCCAGCAGCTCGAACCCCGGGACAGGGATGACCTACGAGCAGTACTTC. Protein product: CASSSNPGTGMTYEQYF.